This T cell receptor beta chain was sequenced during a study of CD8 T cells in ankylosing spondylitis. Study-wide findings and caveats: Disease-linked clones were CD8+ and relatively rare in peripheral blood. Earlier literature documents some of the motif variants in reactive arthritis synovial fluid and blood. Apparently characteristic of ankylosing spondylitis blood was a TCR beta motif (roughly eight highly homologous variants).

Germline V gives CDR1 MNHEY, CDR2 SMNVEV (reference sequence). There are 14 residues in the CDR3. Trimming removed 2 bases from V and 4 bases from J, with 11 bases in between. Quantitative 5'-RACE was performed with molecular barcodes, and it yielded the TCR beta libraries. TCRdb itself ran the 5' RACE reads through MiXCR, one entry per CDR3 protein. The sample contains about 160,000 distinct CDR3 sequences, 9.8% of which appear only once. As for this clonotype: Its antigen is currently unknown.

Specimen: blood, either unsorted or a sorted T cell fraction (not recorded which). This TCR derives from a female donor with ankylosing spondylitis or in good health (not recorded which). V usage is TRBV27 and J usage is TRBJ1-1; D call uncertain. The CDR3 region is CASSLRTGITEAFF. The CDR3 DNA is TGTGCCAGCAGTTTACGGACCGGCATCACTGAAGCTTTCTTT.